One and the same sample provided the 23 T cell receptor delta chains below, sequenced in a study of gamma-delta T cells after stem cell transplantation. TCRdb redid the clone calls on the RT-PCR reads with CATT. The data contain over 8,500 delta-chain clones, over 1% of them seen just once; the ten biggest clones take up 9% to 12%. Sequenced: gamma-delta T cells. The receptors were gathered from a human donor. It is not recorded whose cells these are; they may come from a transplant donor.

For this clone: The TCRdb record carries a much larger clone's protein, which differs from this DNA's translation at residue 3; a read error is the likely cause, and the protein listed here is the DNA translation. V usage is TRDV2 and J usage is TRDJ1; TRDD3 matches 9 bases. The CDR3 length is 15 residues. Germline values: CDR1 GEAIGNYY, CDR2 EKD. The CDR3 DNA follows: TGTGCCCGTGACATACTCGGGGATACGCGCTATAAACTCATCTTT. Encoded protein: CARDILGDTRYKLIF.

This clone was seen a handful of times. A read error is likely here: a far larger clone is one base away. This specimen includes other DNA sequences encoding the same CDR3. This sequence joins TRDV2 and TRDJ2; a possible D gene is TRDD3 (5 bases). The CDR3 consists of 17 residues. Per germline, CDR1 GEAIGNYY and CDR2 EKD. The CDR3 region is CACDTVRGQALTAQLFF. DNA for the CDR3: TGTGCCTGCGACACCGTGCGGGGGCAAGCTTTGACAGCACAACTCTTCTTT.

Many counts were recorded for this clone. This chain links TRDV2 with TRDJ1; 13 positions match TRDD3. J gave up 2 bases and V 0 bases, and 14 bases lay outside the gene matches. This CDR3 has 20 amino acids. The V gene's germline CDR1 is GEAIGNYY and CDR2 EKD. The CDR3 spells CACDTVTGGYAGGGTDKLIF. The CDR3 DNA follows: TGTGCCTGTGACACCGTGACTGGGGGATACGCCGGGGGTGGTACCGATAAACTCATCTTT.

This clone was picked up many times. The chain recombines TRDV2 with TRDJ1; TRDD3 matches at 10 bases. The V and J ends lost 4 bases and 4 bases, in that order; junction bases with no gene match: 20. Germline CDR1 and CDR2: GEAIGNYY and EKD. The CDR3 is 19 amino acids. The CDR3 reads CACEALPQEGDTMGDKLIF. As DNA, the CDR3 is TGTGCCTGTGAAGCCTTACCACAAGAGGGGGATACGATGGGCGATAAACTCATCTTT.

This clone appeared a few times. Since a much larger clone is just one base distant, this may be a read error. Different DNA sequences within this sample yield the same CDR3. The rearrangement links TRDV2 to TRDJ1; tentative D call: TRDD3 (6 bases). Per the germline V gene, CDR1 is GEAIGNYY and CDR2 is EKD. The V end was cut by 4 bases, the J end by 3 bases, with 17 bases between. The CDR3 length is 15 residues. The CDR3 loop reads CACDSWGERADKLIF. DNA for the CDR3: TGTGCCTGTGATAGCTGGGGCGAGAGGGCCGATAAACTCATCTTT.

Notes on this clone: A far larger clone is off by one base, so a read error is likely. Other nucleotide sequences from this sample produce the same CDR3. The chain joins TRDV2 to TRDJ1; D unclear. CDR1 is GEAIGNYY and CDR2 is EKD in the germline V gene. V was trimmed by 0 bases and J by 5 bases, leaving 21 bases between them. This CDR3 contains 17 residues. CDR3 in amino acids: CACDTVGVPGVTDKLIF. In DNA form, the CDR3 reads TGTGCCTGTGACACCGTGGGAGTACCAGGGGTCACTGATAAACTCATCTTT.

This clone appeared a few times. A single base is all that separates this from a far larger clone, so a read error is likely. V is TRDV2 and J is TRDJ1; the match to TRDD3 covers 10 bases. The V gene's germline CDR1 is GEAIGNYY and CDR2 EKD. The length of the CDR3 is 16 residues. The trim removed 2 bases at V and 8 bases at J, leaving 13 bases unmatched. CDR3 sequence reads: CACDNLGGIREGKLIF. DNA of the CDR3: TGTGCCTGTGACAACCTCGGGGGGATACGCGAGGGAAAACTCATCTTT.

Only a few counts were recorded for this clone. Given a much more abundant clone one base away, this may be a read error. The chain carries TRDV2 and TRDJ1, with D uncertain. The CDR3 sequence is 14 residues long. Trimming left V 0 bases short and J 1 base short, with 8 bases between. Germline V gene sequence: CDR1 GEAIGNYY, CDR2 EKD. This CDR3 is CACDTVGSTDKLIF. DNA of the CDR3: TGTGCCTGTGACACCGTTGGGAGCACCGATAAACTCATCTTT.

This clone was observed at least ten times. The V and J genes are TRDV2 and TRDJ1, with 12 bases fitting TRDD3. CDR1 is GEAIGNYY, CDR2 EKD, per germline. The CDR3 loop spans 18 amino acids. Unmatched junction bases numbered 12, after V lost 3 bases and J lost 2 bases. CDR3 sequence (DNA): TGTGCCTGTGACGTACTGGGGGATACCTTCCTGGGGACCGATAAACTCATCTTT. It specifies CACDVLGDTFLGTDKLIF.

About this clone itself: A read error may explain this, as a much larger clone is one base away. The same CDR3 arises from other DNA sequences in this sample as well. The J gene is TRDJ1, the V gene TRDV2, with 13 positions matching TRDD3. Germline CDR1 reads GEAIGNYY; CDR2 reads EKD. This CDR3 is 15 amino acids long. The V segment lost 3 bases and the J segment 5 bases; nucleotides outside the gene matches: 5. The CDR3 reads CACDGLGDTQDKLIF. The CDR3 region has the DNA TGTGCCTGTGACGGACTGGGGGATACGCAGGATAAACTCATCTTT.

As to this clone: The TCRdb record carries a much larger clone's protein, which differs from this DNA's translation at residue 5; a read error is the likely cause, and the protein listed here is the DNA translation. The V gene is TRDV2, the J gene TRDJ1, with 13 bases aligning to TRDD3. This CDR3 contains 17 residues. The V gene end was trimmed by 3 bases and the J gene end by 0 bases; junction bases not matched to a gene: 6. Germline CDR1 is GEAIGNYY and CDR2 is EKD. The CDR3 nucleotides read TGTGCCTGTGACCAACTGGGGGATACGAGGGACACCGATAAACTCATCTTT. Protein sequence: CACDQLGDTRDTDKLIF.

This clone was seen repeatedly, ten times or more. This chain joins TRDV2 and TRDJ1, with TRDD3 matching 8 bases. The J segment lost 0 bases and the V segment lost 3 bases, leaving 5 bases of the junction unmatched. Germline CDR1 reads GEAIGNYY; CDR2 reads EKD. The CDR3 loop spans 15 amino acids. CDR3 in DNA: TGTGCCTGTGACCCCTGGGGGACCCACACCGATAAACTCATCTTT. Translation gives CACDPWGTHTDKLIF.

About this clone: A read error likely explains why the TCRdb protein, taken from a much larger clone, differs from this DNA's translation at residue 6; the protein shown is translated from the DNA. The rearrangement links TRDV2 to TRDJ1; 7 nucleotides agree with TRDD3. The germline CDR1 and CDR2 sequences are GEAIGNYY and EKD. The V segment lost 0 bases and the J segment 0 bases; nucleotides outside the gene matches: 9. This CDR3 contains 17 residues. This CDR3 is CACDTLGGGPDTDKLIF. In DNA, the CDR3 is TGTGCCTGTGACACCTTGGGTGGGGGACCCGACACCGATAAACTCATCTTT.

A remark on this clone: This clone may be a read error of a much larger clone one base away. The same CDR3 is also encoded by other DNA sequences in this sample. The chain couples TRDV2 to TRDJ3; TRDD3 matches at 12 bases. The CDR3 runs 23 residues. Germline values: CDR1 GEAIGNYY, CDR2 EKD. The CDR3 coding sequence is TGTGCCTGTGACACTACCAGTACTGGGGGATACCTATCAGGGACCTGGGACACCCGGCAGATGTTTTTC. It encodes CACDTTSTGGYLSGTWDTRQMFF.

As to this clone: At one boundary the junction diverges from the germline segment, which might be a read error. At the DNA level, this CDR3 is encoded by other sequences in the same sample as well. The rearrangement joins TRDV2 to TRDJ1, with TRDD3 matching over 12 bases. This CDR3 comprises 23 residues. The germline V gene encodes CDR1 GEAIGNYY and CDR2 EKD. The DNA of the CDR3 is TGTGCTTGTGACACCCTCCCTAGCTTCCCCAGTACTGGGGGATACATAGGGGCCGATAAACTCATCTTT. Its translation: CACDTLPSFPSTGGYIGADKLIF.

This clone turned up a few times. A read error is the likely source, as a far larger clone sits one nucleotide away. The same CDR3 also results from other DNA sequences found in this sample. V gene TRDV2 combines with J gene TRDJ1; 9 bases are a match to TRDD3. J gave up 3 bases and V 0 bases, and 7 bases lay outside the gene matches. Germline values: CDR1 GEAIGNYY, CDR2 EKD. The CDR3 spans 16 residues. Here the CDR3 DNA reads TGTGCCTGTGACACCGTAGGGGATACGCGTGCCGATAAACTCATCTTT. It is translated as CACDTVGDTRADKLIF.

This clone was counted only a few times. A much larger clonotype is one base distant, so this may be a read error. The same CDR3 also results from other DNA sequences found in this sample. The V gene is TRDV2, the J gene TRDJ2, with TRDD3 identical over 11 bases. The V and J ends lost 3 bases and 6 bases, in that order; junction bases with no gene match: 29. The CDR3 consists of 23 residues. The germline gives CDR1 GEAIGNYY, CDR2 EKD. The CDR3 DNA reads TGTGCCTGTGACCCCGTACTCAAACCCTCCCTATCCACTGGGGGATATATGGCAGCACAACTCTTCTTT. Its translation is CACDPVLKPSLSTGGYMAAQLFF.

Points on this clone: The translation of this DNA and the TCRdb protein of a much larger clone differ at residue 12, probably owing to a read error; the protein shown here is translated from the DNA. CDR3 nucleotide sequence: TGTGCCTGTGACACTATGCTGGGGGATAGGGGCGCCGATAAACTCATCTTT. It encodes CACDTMLGDRGADKLIF. The V and J genes are TRDV2 and TRDJ1; 10 bases line up with TRDD3. Germline V gene sequence: CDR1 GEAIGNYY, CDR2 EKD. Trimming at V came to 1 base and at J to 3 bases, leaving 10 bases not matched to a gene. The CDR3 is 17 residues long.

This clone was seen at least ten times. The chain employs TRDV2 and TRDJ1; D uncertain. Germline CDR1 GEAIGNYY, CDR2 EKD. The CDR3 is 15 residues long. V gave up 0 bases and J gave up 3 bases, with 13 bases separating them. CDR3 region: CACDTVGVVPDKLIF. Written as DNA, the CDR3 is TGTGCCTGTGACACCGTAGGGGTGGTCCCCGATAAACTCATCTTT.

In the case of this clone: This DNA translates differently at residue 9 from the TCRdb protein, which is that of a much larger clone; a read error is likely, and the protein shown is the DNA's own translation. The genes are TRDV2 and TRDJ3, with a possible D match to TRDD3 (5 bases). Germline V gives CDR1 GEAIGNYY, CDR2 EKD. This CDR3 has 18 amino acids. Trimming shortened V by 0 bases and J by 0 bases, and 11 bases separated the two germline ends. CDR3 sequence: CACDTAGTRSWDTRQMFF. The CDR3 DNA is TGTGCCTGTGACACCGCGGGGACTCGCTCCTGGGACACCCGACAGATGTTTTTC.

This clone was detected many times. The chain employs TRDV2 and TRDJ1; 7 bases fit TRDD3. Trimming removed 0 bases from V and 0 bases from J; junction bases left unmatched: 6. The CDR3 sequence is 16 residues long. CDR1 is GEAIGNYY, CDR2 EKD, per germline. This chain's CDR3 is CACDTLVGGYTDKLIF. The CDR3 DNA follows: TGTGCCTGTGACACCCTCGTAGGGGGATACACCGATAAACTCATCTTT.

This clone was counted only a few times. The TCRdb protein comes from a much larger clone and disagrees with this DNA's translation at residue 3, likely due to a read error; the protein given here is derived from the DNA. This chain connects TRDV2 to TRDJ1, with D perhaps matching TRDD2 (5 bases). This CDR3 spans 17 amino acids. CDR1 is GEAIGNYY and CDR2 is EKD in the germline V gene. The chain's CDR3 is CAGDTVQSASNTDKLIF. The CDR3 nucleotides are TGTGCCGGTGACACCGTACAGTCCGCTTCCAACACCGATAAACTCATCTTT.

As to this clone: TCRdb's protein, taken from a much larger clone, differs from this DNA's translation at residue 13, likely owing to a read error; the protein displayed comes from the DNA. The J gene is TRDJ1, the V gene TRDV2; perhaps TRDD2 as D (5 bases). CDR3 length equals 15 residues. CDR1 and CDR2 (germline): GEAIGNYY, EKD. The CDR3 DNA sequence: TGTGCCTGTGACACTCTACTTCCGGAAGCCGATAAACACATCTTT. Translating gives CACDTLLPEADKHIF.